The 7 T cell receptor beta chains presented below share a single source sample, sequenced in a study of T cell clones after liver transplantation. Only in-frame clones appear in the TCRdb table, and some are missing; sequencing was by immunoSEQ multiplex PCR. The table lists some 80,000 clones, less than 90% of them singletons, with 2.1% in the top ten. The sequences come from CD4+ T cells from blood, collected around 50 months after liver transplant. All receptors come from a human patient who received a liver transplant. Some T cells may be the graft donor's.

In DNA form, the CDR3 reads TGTGCCAGCTCAGGCTACGCGAACACCGGGGAGCTGTTTTTT. Translated: CASSGYANTGELFF. V usage is TRBV18 and J usage is TRBJ2-2; D is uncertain. Germline loops: CDR1 KGHSH, CDR2 LQKENI. Trimming pared 5 bases from V and 0 bases from J, leaving 7 bases between. This CDR3 is 14 amino acids long.

This chain uses TRBV7-2 with TRBJ2-5; possibly TRBD2 for D (7 bases). This CDR3 has 17 residues. V gave up 3 bases and J gave up 5 bases, with 22 bases separating them. In germline, CDR1 is SGHTA, CDR2 FQGNSA. The DNA of the CDR3 is TGTGCCAGCAGCTTTAGAAGCGCGAGGGGAGGGGGGGAGACCCAGTACTTC. Protein: CASSFRSARGGGETQYF.

This chain joins TRBV28 and TRBJ1-3; D remains ambiguous. V lost 10 bases to trimming and J lost 1 base, with 14 bases between them. Germline V gene data show CDR1 as MDHEN and CDR2 as SYDVKM. The CDR3 is 14 amino acids. DNA for the CDR3: TGTGCCATAATGGAGGGAAGGTCTGGAAACACCATATATTTT. Amino acids: CAIMEGRSGNTIYF.

This chain links TRBV11-3 with TRBJ2-4, with D possibly being TRBD1 (6 bases). The CDR3 extends over 14 amino acids. CDR1 is SGHNT and CDR2 is YENEEA in the germline V gene. V lost 6 bases and J lost 7, with 16 bases in between. CDR3 region: CASSSRQEGNIQYF. DNA of the CDR3: TGTGCCAGCAGTTCCCGACAGGAAGGCAACATTCAGTACTTC.

DNA for the CDR3: TGTGCCACCAGCAGAGATTGGGGGGGGCAGTACTTC. Protein sequence: CATSRDWGGQYF. The chain combines TRBV15 with TRBJ2-7; 7 bases fit TRBD2. Germline CDR1 reads LNHNV; CDR2 reads YYDKDF (reference sequence). Unmatched junction bases numbered 2, after V lost 0 bases and J lost 9 bases. This CDR3 region has 12 residues.

The sample holds a few counts of this clone. The DNA for the CDR3 is TGTGCCAGCAGCGCACGTAGCGGGGAGTCCTACAATGAGCAGTTCTTC. Protein product: CASSARSGESYNEQFF. The V call is TRBV9, the J call TRBJ2-1; 8 nucleotides align to TRBD2. Losses at the gene ends were 3 bases for V and 1 base for J; bases not matched to a gene: 6. This CDR3 contains 16 residues. CDR1 is SGDLS and CDR2 is YYNGEE in the germline V gene.

The rearrangement links TRBV5-1 to TRBJ2-7, with no clear D. V lost 1 base, J lost 6 bases, and 5 bases lay in between. The CDR3 totals 11 residues. Germline lookup yields CDR1 SGHRS and CDR2 YFSETQ. The CDR3 DNA reads as TGCGCCAGCAGCTTGCTGGGCGAGCAGTACTTC. Protein product: CASSLLGEQYF.